These T cell receptor beta chains were read from a single sample in a study of OX40 agonist ivuxolimab in advanced cancers. Assay used: immunoSEQ multiplex PCR; TCRdb lists only in-frame clones, some missing. This table holds roughly 77,000 clones, approximately 90% found once. Sequenced here: CD4+ or CD8+ T cells sorted from blood, sampled in a trial of the OX40 agonist ivuxolimab. These receptors came from an adult with an advanced solid tumor such as melanoma, head and neck, liver or kidney cancer. Each CDR3 is given with its conserved first and last residue. The D gene is left open where the match is weak. Some rows mark clone size as missing; the rest say once, few, many or name a class of expanded clone.

D gene	V gene	J gene	clone size	CDR3 protein	CDR3 DNA
TRBD1	TRBV29-1	TRBJ2-7	NA	CSVYRQGAYEQYF	TGCAGCGTTTATAGGCAGGGGGCTTACGAGCAGTACTTC
TRBD2	TRBV7-9	TRBJ2-1	NA	CASSPARLAGVDEQFF	TGTGCCAGCAGCCCGGCGAGACTAGCGGGAGTGGATGAGCAGTTCTTC
NA	TRBV5-8	TRBJ1-1	NA	CASSLGFPRTDNTEAFF	TGTGCCAGCAGCTTGGGATTCCCACGGACGGACAACACTGAAGCTTTCTTT
TRBD2	TRBV11-2	TRBJ2-1	NA	CASSFTGTSSDEQFF	TGTGCCAGCAGTTTTACCGGGACTAGCTCCGATGAGCAGTTCTTC
NA	TRBV27	TRBJ1-1	NA	CASTTYGQPQNTEAFF	TGTGCCAGCACGACCTACGGACAACCACAGAACACTGAAGCTTTCTTT
NA	TRBV30	TRBJ1-1	NA	CAWERTGNTEAFF	TGTGCCTGGGAGAGGACGGGGAACACTGAAGCTTTCTTT
TRBD2	TRBV4-2	TRBJ2-5	NA	CASSRAGTSGQETQYF	TGTGCCAGCAGCCGAGCTGGGACTAGCGGACAAGAGACCCAGTACTTC
TRBD2	TRBV6-1	TRBJ2-7	NA	CASSELAGVSYEQYF	TGTGCCAGCAGTGAGTTAGCGGGGGTGTCCTACGAGCAGTACTTC
NA	TRBV28	TRBJ1-1	few	CASSRPGVAGPQGTFF	TGTGCCAGCAGCCGCCCTGGGGTGGCGGGGCCCCAGGGGACTTTCTTT
NA	TRBV30	TRBJ2-1	NA	CAVQGLGRWDNEQFF	TGTGCCGTACAGGGTCTAGGGCGATGGGACAATGAGCAGTTCTTC
TRBD2	TRBV7-9	TRBJ2-2	NA	CASSLGGRGPNTGELFF	TGTGCCAGCAGCCTTGGCGGGAGGGGCCCGAACACCGGGGAGCTGTTTTTT
NA	TRBV7-2	TRBJ1-4	NA	CASGGTPNEKLFF	TGTGCCAGCGGCGGGACACCCAATGAAAAACTGTTTTTT
NA	TRBV4-1	TRBJ1-2	NA	CASSQPRSGKNYGYTF	TGCGCCAGCAGCCAACCGAGGTCCGGGAAGAACTATGGCTACACCTTC
TRBD1	TRBV18	TRBJ1-3	NA	CASSPSGSRGAPNSGNTIYF	TGTGCCAGCTCACCATCGGGATCCAGGGGGGCTCCTAACTCTGGAAACACCATATATTTT
NA	TRBV18	TRBJ2-7	NA	CASSPPTEQYF	TGTGCCAGCTCACCCCCCACTGAGCAGTACTTC
NA	TRBV5-4	TRBJ2-7	NA	CASSLRDKTGYEQYF	TGTGCCAGCAGCTTGAGGGACAAAACCGGCTACGAGCAGTACTTC
NA	TRBV10-3	TRBJ2-3	NA	CAISEGQGSTDTQYF	TGTGCCATCAGTGAGGGGCAGGGGAGCACAGATACGCAGTATTTT
NA	TRBV2	TRBJ2-1	once	CASSGLAGAYNEQFF	TGTGCCAGCAGTGGGCTAGCCGGGGCCTACAATGAGCAGTTCTTC
TRBD1	TRBV6-5	TRBJ2-7	NA	CATKGAGSYEQYF	TGTGCCACCAAGGGGGCTGGCTCCTACGAGCAGTACTTC
NA	TRBV21-1	TRBJ2-2	NA	CASSKEAGANTGELFF	TGTGCCAGCAGCAAAGAGGCCGGGGCGAACACCGGGGAGCTGTTTTTT
TRBD1	TRBV5-1	TRBJ2-3	NA	CASSLGTGRPTDTQYF	TGCGCCAGCAGCTTGGGGACAGGGAGGCCCACAGATACGCAGTATTTT
NA	TRBV5-1	TRBJ2-7	few	CASSSFPQGRTYEQYF	TGCGCCAGCAGCTCCTTCCCCCAAGGACGGACCTACGAGCAGTACTTC
TRBD2	TRBV27	TRBJ2-7	NA	CASSLSTTSGVTYEQYF	TGTGCCAGCAGTTTATCGACGACTAGCGGAGTAACCTACGAGCAGTACTTC
NA	TRBV7-2	TRBJ1-1	NA	CASSLVRGATEAFF	TGTGCCAGCAGCTTAGTGAGGGGTGCTACTGAAGCTTTCTTT
NA	TRBV28	TRBJ1-5	NA	CASSLGTGSNQPQHF	TGTGCCAGCAGTTTGGGAACAGGGAGCAATCAGCCCCAGCATTTT
TRBD2	TRBV28	TRBJ2-3	NA	CASSFLAGGPQDTQYF	TGTGCCAGCAGTTTTCTAGCGGGAGGGCCCCAAGATACGCAGTATTTT
NA	TRBV19	TRBJ1-3	NA	CASSPRIFSGNTIYF	TGTGCCAGTAGCCCCAGGATTTTCTCTGGAAACACCATATATTTT
NA	TRBV6-1	TRBJ1-1	NA	CASSEMSVNTEAFF	TGTGCCAGCAGTGAAATGTCGGTGAACACTGAAGCTTTCTTT